Each of the 21 T cell receptor beta chains below was sequenced from the same sample in a study of T cell responses to AZD1222 COVID-19 vaccine. The protocol was immunoSEQ multiplex PCR, while the TCRdb copy is restricted to in-frame clones and leaves out a portion. Of about 130,000 clones in the sample, roughly 86% were seen once. The sample was peripheral blood, taken on day 0 of AZD1222 vaccination. These receptors were obtained from an adult in good health.

V and J are TRBV7-2 and TRBJ1-5; no definite D call. Germline CDR1 SGHTA, CDR2 FQGNSA. The CDR3 is 15 residues long. Trimming took off 0 bases at V and 2 bases at J, with 8 bases between the two ends. The CDR3 nucleotides read TGTGCCAGCAGCTTAGCAGGACGGGGCAATCAGCCCCAGCATTTT. Protein: CASSLAGRGNQPQHF.

The chain recombines TRBV27 with TRBJ1-2, with D unresolved. V was cut by 6 bases and J by 0 bases, with 23 bases left in between. The CDR3 spans 18 residues. Germline V gene lookup returns CDR1 MNHEY and CDR2 SMNVEV (reference sequence). The CDR3 nucleotides are TGTGCCAGCAGACGCGACACCGCAGCCCAATTCCCTAACTATGGCTACACCTTC. Encoded protein: CASRRDTAAQFPNYGYTF.

The chain has TRBV7-2 and TRBJ2-2; 10 positions agree with TRBD2. The CDR3 spans 15 residues. In germline, CDR1 is SGHTA, CDR2 FQGNSA. V lost 4 bases and J lost 1; bases outside the gene matches: 0. The CDR3 loop reads CASSWTSGNTGELFF. Written as DNA, the CDR3 is TGTGCCAGCAGCTGGACTAGCGGGAACACCGGGGAGCTGTTTTTT.

The chain links TRBV6-5 to TRBJ1-5; maybe TRBD1 (6 bases). The CDR3 loop spans 12 amino acids. V shed 7 bases and J shed 6 bases, with 10 bases lying between them. Germline assignment: CDR1 MNHEY and CDR2 SVGAGI. The DNA of the CDR3 is TGTGCCAGCAACTCAGGGGTTCAGCCCCAGCATTTT. Its protein is CASNSGVQPQHF.

The chain couples TRBV27 to TRBJ1-5, with 7 nucleotides matching TRBD1. With V trimmed by 2 bases and J by 2 bases, 6 bases remained unmatched. The germline V gene encodes CDR1 MNHEY and CDR2 SMNVEV (reference sequence). This CDR3 region has 16 residues. The CDR3 here is CASSLGGGSGNQPQHF. In DNA form, the CDR3 reads TGTGCCAGCAGTTTAGGAGGGGGCAGTGGCAATCAGCCCCAGCATTTT.

CDR3 protein: CATSDLNYPGELFF. In nucleotides, the CDR3 is TGTGCCACCAGTGATTTGAATTACCCCGGGGAGCTGTTTTTT. The rearrangement uses TRBV24-1 and TRBJ2-2, with unresolved D. CDR1 and CDR2 (germline): KGHDR, SFDVKD. The V gene lost 0 bases and the J gene lost 6 bases, with 7 bases spanning the gap. The CDR3 runs 14 residues.

This rearrangement joins TRBV14 to TRBJ2-3, with D tentatively TRBD1 (6 bases). Germline assignment: CDR1 SGHDN and CDR2 FVKESK. Trimming removed 0 bases at V and 2 bases at J, with 15 bases between. The CDR3 is 17 amino acids. CDR3 protein: CASSQEGQSRYTDTQYF. CDR3 in DNA: TGTGCCAGCAGCCAAGAAGGACAGAGCAGGTACACAGATACGCAGTATTTT.

The rearrangement uses TRBV19 and TRBJ2-1; 8 nucleotides agree with TRBD2. V lost 7 bases, J lost 0 bases, and 8 bases stayed unmatched. Germline values: CDR1 LNHDA, CDR2 SQIVND (reference sequence). This CDR3 has 16 residues. CDR3 sequence (DNA): TGTGCCAGTACCCCTTTAGCGGGAAGCTCCTACAATGAGCAGTTCTTC. Residues: CASTPLAGSSYNEQFF. The whole variable domain, remainder taken from reference TRBV19 and TRBJ2-1, is DGGITQSPKYLFRKEGQNVTLSCEQNLNHDAMYWYRQDPGQGLRLIYYSQIVNDFQKGDIAEGYSVSREKKESFPLTVTSAQKNPTAFYLCASTPLAGSSYNEQFFGPGTRLTVL.

The chain links TRBV5-1 to TRBJ2-7; D remains unclear. This CDR3 contains 15 residues. Trimming pared 0 bases from V and 0 bases from J, leaving 10 bases between. Germline V CDR1 and CDR2: SGHRS, YFSETQ. The DNA of the CDR3 is TGCGCCAGCAGCTTGGTCGGCAGCAGCTCCTACGAGCAGTACTTC. Protein product: CASSLVGSSSYEQYF.

The CDR3 nucleotides read TGTGCCAGCACCGCTCGGGACAGGTCCAATGAGCAGTTCTTC. Protein sequence: CASTARDRSNEQFF. The rearrangement joins TRBV3-1 (or the pseudogene TRBV3-2) to TRBJ2-1; the match to TRBD1 covers 8 bases. Germline V gene sequence: CDR1 LGHDT, CDR2 YNNKEL (reference sequence). Trimming cost V 7 bases and J 6 bases; bases outside gene matches: 8. The CDR3 has 14 residues.

The rearrangement joins TRBV28 to TRBJ1-5, with D hard to call. The germline V gene has CDR1 MDHEN and CDR2 SYDVKM. V was pared by 3 bases and J by 9 bases, with 15 bases between. The CDR3 contains 14 residues. This CDR3 is CASSLRRGRRPQHF. Written as DNA, the CDR3 is TGTGCCAGCAGTTTGAGGCGAGGCCGGCGGCCCCAGCATTTT.

The chain links TRBV23-1 to TRBJ1-1; D is ambiguous. TRBV23-1 is known as an ORF, though its function is uncertain. Trimming removed 2 bases at V and 2 bases at J, with 0 bases between. This CDR3 has 11 amino acids. The CDR3 bases are TGCGCCAGCAGTCAAAACACTGAAGCTTTCTTT. Residues: CASSQNTEAFF.

The V gene is TRBV6-5, the J gene TRBJ1-2, with unresolved D. Per the germline V gene, CDR1 is MNHEY and CDR2 is SVGAGI. The CDR3 runs 10 residues. With 7 bases removed from V and 4 bases from J, the gap between germline ends came to 4 bases. CDR3 sequence reads: CASKVYGYTF. The CDR3 DNA follows: TGTGCCAGCAAGGTCTATGGCTACACCTTC.

This clone turned up a few times. The chain links TRBV24-1 to TRBJ2-4, with 9 bases fitting TRBD1. From germline, CDR1 is KGHDR and CDR2 SFDVKD. V was clipped by 4 bases and J by 1 base; unmatched bases: 7. This CDR3 has 17 residues. CDR3: CATSDPRTGEAKNIQYF. In DNA form, the CDR3 reads TGTGCCACCAGTGACCCCCGGACAGGGGAGGCCAAAAACATTCAGTACTTC.

This chain links TRBV18 with TRBJ2-1, with a weak D call TRBD1 (5 bases). The germline CDR1 and CDR2 sequences are KGHSH and LQKENI. The V end was cut by 3 bases, the J end by 0 bases, with 15 bases between. The CDR3 is 17 amino acids. The CDR3 reads CASSPPRAGRSYNEQFF. The CDR3 region has the DNA TGTGCCAGCTCACCCCCCCGGGCAGGGCGCTCCTACAATGAGCAGTTCTTC.

This clone showed up just a few times. V gene TRBV29-1 combines with J gene TRBJ2-3, with 10 bases lining up with TRBD2. With V trimmed by 6 bases and J by 5 bases, 14 bases remained unmatched. The CDR3 loop spans 16 amino acids. Germline loops: CDR1 SQVTM, CDR2 ANQGSEA. Here the CDR3 DNA reads TGCAGCGTCCCCCGGGGAGCGGGGGGGCCAGTAGATACGCAGTATTTT. Translating gives CSVPRGAGGPVDTQYF.

The V and J genes are TRBV19 and TRBJ1-5; possible D gene TRBD1, 5 bases. Germline CDR1 and CDR2: LNHDA and SQIVND (reference sequence). The CDR3 spans 13 residues. Trimming shortened V by 5 bases and J by 6 bases, and 11 bases separated the two germline ends. CDR3 sequence (DNA): TGTGCCAGTAGTGGGACCCAACTTCAGCCCCAGCATTTT. Translated: CASSGTQLQPQHF.

The V call is TRBV27, the J call TRBJ2-6; TRBD1 agrees at 9 bases. This CDR3 has 18 residues. CDR1 MNHEY and CDR2 SMNVEV come from the germline V gene (reference sequence). After removal of 2 bases from V and 0 bases from J, the junction contained 5 bases not matched to a gene. CDR3 in amino acids: CASSLQPGQGSGANVLTF. The DNA of the CDR3 is TGTGCCAGCAGTTTACAACCGGGACAGGGCTCTGGGGCCAACGTCCTGACTTTC.

This chain links TRBV9 with TRBJ2-2, with D possibly matching TRBD2 (5 bases). Trimming stripped 0 bases from V and 7 bases from J, with 13 bases between. Germline V lookup: CDR1 SGDLS, CDR2 YYNGEE. This CDR3 comprises 15 residues. CDR3 DNA sequence: TGTGCCAGCAGCGTAGATGACGGGATGAGCGGGGAGCTGTTTTTT. Protein sequence: CASSVDDGMSGELFF.

This clone has more than one count but fewer than ten. The V gene is TRBV5-1, the J gene TRBJ2-5; 12 nucleotides match TRBD2. CDR3 size: 16 residues. The germline gives CDR1 SGHRS, CDR2 YFSETQ. Unmatched junction bases numbered 6, after V lost 4 bases and J lost 2 bases. DNA of the CDR3: TGCGCCAGCAGCCCCCTAGCGGGGGGGCGGCAAGAGACCCAGTACTTC. Its translation: CASSPLAGGRQETQYF.

The V and J genes are TRBV9 and TRBJ2-2, with D unresolved. The CDR3 is made up of 16 amino acids. Germline V gene sequence: CDR1 SGDLS, CDR2 YYNGEE. The V end was cut by 4 bases, the J end by 0 bases, with 13 bases between. The CDR3 loop is CASSRTISANTGELFF. The CDR3 DNA sequence: TGTGCCAGCAGCCGTACCATTTCCGCGAACACCGGGGAGCTGTTTTTT. The variable domain in full, completed from reference TRBV9 and TRBJ2-2, reads DSGVTQTPKHLITATGQRVTLRCSPRSGDLSVYWYQQSLDQGLQFLIQYYNGEERAKGNILERFSAQQFPDLHSELNLSSLELGDSALYFCASSRTISANTGELFFGEGSRLTVL.